Below are 25 T cell receptor beta chains sequenced from a single sample in a study of Ad26.COV2.S vaccination and SARS-CoV-2 variants. Treatment meaning: some 20 received Ad26.COV2.S at low or high dose, single or two shots; roughly 5 received placebo; per-sample allocation not given. Day 63 following the first vaccine or placebo injection was when the samples were taken. The assay was immunoSEQ multiplex PCR, and TCRdb's table has in-frame clones only and misses some. The sample includes some 240,000 clones, roughly 89% of them seen just once. Here the sequenced sample was peripheral blood, taken in a trial of Ad26.COV2.S vaccine versus placebo. These receptors were collected from a person between 18 and 65 years old who received the Ad26.COV2.S COVID-19 vaccine or a placebo.

This chain uses TRBV6-2 or TRBV6-3 with TRBJ1-5; D remains unclear. CDR1 is MNHEY, CDR2 SVGEGT, per germline. Trimming left V 0 bases short and J 2 bases short, with 8 bases between. This CDR3 spans 15 amino acids. The CDR3 is CASSYSFGGNQPQHF. The CDR3 DNA reads TGTGCCAGCAGTTACTCTTTTGGGGGCAATCAGCCCCAGCATTTT.

The chain combines TRBV11-3 with TRBJ2-7; 8 bases map to TRBD1. The CDR3 consists of 13 residues. Losses at the gene ends were 5 bases for V and 5 bases for J; bases not matched to a gene: 5. In germline, CDR1 is SGHNT, CDR2 YENEEA. The CDR3 spells CASSPTGGDEQYF. Written as DNA, the CDR3 is TGTGCCAGCAGCCCAACAGGGGGTGACGAGCAGTACTTC.

This chain uses TRBV11-2 with TRBJ1-2; TRBD1 might be the D (5 bases). Looked up from germline, CDR1 is SGHAT and CDR2 is FQNNGV. There are 14 residues in the CDR3. V dropped 2 bases and J dropped 6 bases, with 13 bases sitting between them. CDR3 amino acids: CASSLKGLRHGYTF. CDR3 coding DNA: TGTGCCAGCAGCTTAAAGGGACTCCGCCATGGCTACACCTTC.

This clone has only a few counts. The rearrangement joins TRBV6-2 or TRBV6-3 to TRBJ1-1, with D possibly matching TRBD1 (5 bases). The germline CDR1 and CDR2 sequences are MNHEY and SVGEGT. The CDR3 sequence is 16 residues long. Trimming stripped 0 bases from V and 4 bases from J, with 15 bases between. For the CDR3, the DNA is TGTGCCAGCAGTTACTCCCAGGGTAGGAGGATCACTGAAGCTTTCTTT. Residues: CASSYSQGRRITEAFF.

This clone was picked up a small number of times. The chain joins TRBV4-3 to TRBJ1-3; TRBD1 is a possible D gene (6 bases). Germline V gene lookup returns CDR1 LGHNA and CDR2 YSLEER. The V and J ends lost 1 base and 2 bases respectively, with 12 bases between them. CDR3 size: 16 residues. This chain's CDR3 is CASSQGVQGTGNTIYF. The CDR3 bases are TGCGCCAGCAGCCAAGGCGTACAGGGAACTGGAAACACCATATATTTT.

This clone was seen just once. V and J are TRBV5-8 and TRBJ1-1; D gene ambiguous. In germline, CDR1 is SGHTS, CDR2 YDEGEE. The CDR3 totals 13 residues. V was shortened by 3 bases and J by 5 bases, with 11 bases between the two germline ends. CDR3 sequence reads: CASSSRWRTEAFF. Here the CDR3 DNA reads TGTGCCAGCAGCTCCCGGTGGAGGACTGAAGCTTTCTTT.

V gene TRBV5-1 combines with J gene TRBJ2-7; a possible D gene is TRBD1 (5 bases). The CDR3 covers 13 residues. CDR1 and CDR2 (germline): SGHRS, YFSETQ. Trimming pared 1 base from V and 9 bases from J, leaving 14 bases between. This CDR3 is CASSLTQEYRQYF. The DNA for the CDR3 is TGCGCCAGCAGCTTGACACAGGAATATCGGCAGTACTTC.

The chain has TRBV5-4 and TRBJ1-3; no firm D call. The V gene's germline CDR1 is SGHNT and CDR2 YYREEE (reference sequence). The CDR3 runs to 14 residues. V was clipped by 4 bases and J by 0 bases, with 8 bases between them. Here the CDR3 DNA reads TGTGCCAGCAGCATGGGATACTCTGGAAACACCATATATTTT. Encoded protein: CASSMGYSGNTIYF.

This clone showed up just a few times. V usage is TRBV18 and J usage is TRBJ2-2; no clear D. Germline CDR1 reads KGHSH; CDR2 reads LQKENI. The V end was cut by 6 bases, the J end by 0 bases, with 11 bases between. The CDR3 has 15 residues. The CDR3 coding sequence is TGTGCCAGCTCCACATCCACCGCGAACACCGGGGAGCTGTTTTTT. Its translation: CASSTSTANTGELFF.

V and J are TRBV18 and TRBJ2-1; tentative D call: TRBD2 (6 bases). Germline loops: CDR1 KGHSH, CDR2 LQKENI. Trimming took off 0 bases at V and 7 bases at J, with 13 bases between the two ends. The length of the CDR3 is 15 residues. DNA of the CDR3: TGTGCCAGCTCACCACCACGACCCAGCGGGAATGAGCAGTTCTTC. Encoded protein: CASSPPRPSGNEQFF.

This clone has only a few counts. Other nucleotide sequences from this sample produce the same CDR3. This chain uses TRBV5-1 with TRBJ2-7, with 7 bases identical to TRBD1. This CDR3 has 14 residues. Germline V gene lookup returns CDR1 SGHRS and CDR2 YFSETQ. Germline trimming cut 0 bases from V and 2 bases from J; bases unmatched to any gene: 2. DNA for the CDR3: TGCGCCAGCAGCTTGGGGCAGGGGGCCTACGAGCAGTACGTC. Translated: CASSLGQGAYEQYV.

The gene calls are TRBV4-3 and TRBJ2-5, with D perhaps matching TRBD2 (6 bases). V lost 0 bases and J lost 2, with 16 bases in between. Germline V gives CDR1 LGHNA, CDR2 YSLEER. This CDR3 is built from 17 residues. The CDR3, as DNA: TGCGCCAGCAGCCAAGATTTTGCGGGGAGCCTACAAGAGACCCAGTACTTC. Translating gives CASSQDFAGSLQETQYF.

The genes are TRBV9 and TRBJ1-6; D is unresolved. Germline V gives CDR1 SGDLS, CDR2 YYNGEE. The CDR3 sequence is 15 residues long. V dropped 1 base and J dropped 7 bases, with 12 bases sitting between them. Written as DNA, the CDR3 is TGTGCCAGCAGCGTACACGGAGGTTTGAATTCACCCCTCCACTTT. Encoded protein: CASSVHGGLNSPLHF. Combining the CDR3 with reference TRBV9 and TRBJ1-6 gives the whole variable domain DSGVTQTPKHLITATGQRVTLRCSPRSGDLSVYWYQQSLDQGLQFLIQYYNGEERAKGNILERFSAQQFPDLHSELNLSSLELGDSALYFCASSVHGGLNSPLHFGNGTRLTVT.

The rearrangement links TRBV20-1 to TRBJ1-2, with a tentative D call TRBD1 (5 bases). The CDR3 extends over 11 amino acids. Germline lookup yields CDR1 DFQATT and CDR2 SNEGSKA (reference sequence). V lost 6 bases, J lost 7 bases, and 12 bases lay in between. CDR3 coding DNA: TGCAGTGCCACCAGGGTTGCTGGCTACACCTTC. It encodes CSATRVAGYTF.

The chain employs TRBV27 and TRBJ2-1; tentatively, D is TRBD2 (5 bases). CDR1 and CDR2 from the germline V gene are MNHEY and SMNVEV (reference sequence). The CDR3 has 16 amino acids. Trimming took off 7 bases at V and 9 bases at J, with 25 bases between the two ends. CDR3 in DNA: TGTGCCAGCACCCCCTTTTCCGGGATCACTTTCGGTGAGCAGTTCTTC. Encoded protein: CASTPFSGITFGEQFF.

The chain couples TRBV18 to TRBJ1-4; 9 bases match TRBD1. V shed 8 bases and J 8 bases; nucleotides not matched to a gene: 6. The CDR3 is 13 residues long. Germline lookup yields CDR1 KGHSH and CDR2 LQKENI. The CDR3 DNA reads as TGTGCCAGCCGTAGGGACAGGGAAGAAAAACTGTTTTTT. It specifies CASRRDREEKLFF. The full variable domain, completed using reference TRBV18 and TRBJ1-4, is NAGVMQNPRHLVRRRGQEARLRCSPMKGHSHVYWYRQLPEEGLKFMVYLQKENIIDESGMPKERFSAEFPKEGPSILRIQQVVRGDSAAYFCASRRDREEKLFFGSGTQLSVL.

This clone has only one observation. This chain uses TRBV30 with TRBJ1-1; D uncertain. V was cut by 0 bases and J by 7 bases, with 6 bases left in between. The CDR3 has 11 amino acids. Germline CDR1 and CDR2: GTSNPN and SVGIG (reference sequence). The CDR3, as DNA: TGTGCCTGGAGTGTCTCTTTTGAAGCTTTCTTT. It specifies CAWSVSFEAFF.

V is TRBV27 and J is TRBJ2-2, with 14 positions matching TRBD2. J was trimmed by 8 bases and V by 5 bases; bases with no gene match: 7. Germline-derived CDR1 and CDR2 are MNHEY and SMNVEV (reference sequence). The CDR3 covers 16 residues. The CDR3 loop reads CASSPRTSGRIGELFF. The DNA for the CDR3 is TGTGCCAGCAGTCCCCGGACTAGCGGGAGGATAGGGGAGCTGTTTTTT.

V is TRBV4-2 and J is TRBJ2-2; TRBD1 agrees at 7 bases. This CDR3 comprises 14 residues. V shed 1 base, J shed 7 bases, and the junction held 3 bases outside the gene matches. Germline V gene data show CDR1 as LGHNA and CDR2 as YNFKEQ. The CDR3 protein is CASSQGQGSGELFF. The CDR3 DNA reads as TGTGCCAGCAGCCAAGGACAGGGAAGCGGGGAGCTGTTTTTT.

CDR3 residues: CASSFPVSGANVLTF. In nucleotides, the CDR3 is TGTGCCAGCAGCTTCCCGGTCTCTGGGGCCAACGTCCTGACTTTC. The rearrangement uses TRBV5-4 and TRBJ2-6; D gene ambiguous. The CDR3 extends over 15 amino acids. Germline V gene sequence: CDR1 SGHNT, CDR2 YYREEE (reference sequence). Trimming pared 2 bases from V and 0 bases from J, leaving 6 bases between.

The rearrangement links TRBV9 to TRBJ1-4; D unresolved. V lost 0 bases and J lost 4, with 10 bases in between. CDR3 length: 15 residues. Germline assignment: CDR1 SGDLS and CDR2 YYNGEE. The CDR3 coding sequence is TGTGCCAGCAGCGTAGTGGCCGGATATAATGAAAAACTGTTTTTT. It encodes CASSVVAGYNEKLFF.

In its sample, this clone was seen a few times. J is TRBJ1-3 and V is TRBV30; the D is unclear. V shed 5 bases and J shed 3 bases, with 8 bases lying between them. There are 12 residues in the CDR3. CDR1 is GTSNPN, CDR2 SVGIG, per germline (reference sequence). CDR3: CAWGPFGNTIYF. The CDR3 nucleotides read TGTGCCTGGGGCCCATTTGGAAACACCATATATTTT. Filled out from reference TRBV30 and TRBJ1-3, the complete variable domain reads SQTIHQWPATLVQPVGSPLSLECTVEGTSNPNLYWYRQAAGRGLQLLFYSVGIGQISSEVPQNLSASRPQDRQFILSSKKLLLSDSGFYLCAWGPFGNTIYFGEGSWLTVV.

The V gene is TRBV5-6, the J gene TRBJ1-1, with a tentative D call TRBD1 (5 bases). The CDR3 loop spans 14 amino acids. The V and J ends lost 4 bases and 0 bases respectively, with 10 bases between them. Germline CDR1 is SGHDT and CDR2 is YYEEEE. The CDR3, as DNA: TGTGCCAGCAGCGCGGACACGATGAACACTGAAGCTTTCTTT. This encodes CASSADTMNTEAFF.

The chain has TRBV11-1 and TRBJ2-1, with 7 positions matching TRBD1. CDR3 size: 14 residues. With V trimmed by 8 bases and J by 9 bases, 13 bases remained unmatched. CDR1 is SGHAT and CDR2 is FQDESV in the germline V gene (reference sequence). CDR3 region: CASAEGALVGEQFF. CDR3 in DNA: TGTGCCAGCGCCGAGGGGGCATTAGTTGGTGAGCAGTTCTTC.

This clone was detected only a few times. The gene calls are TRBV6-4 and TRBJ2-2, with a possible D match to TRBD2 (5 bases). The ends were cut back, 2 bases at V and 0 bases at J, with 10 bases in the middle. The CDR3 spans 16 residues. The germline V gene has CDR1 MRHNA and CDR2 SNTAGT. Here the CDR3 DNA reads TGTGCCAGCAGTGACGGCGGAGGTACGAACACCGGGGAGCTGTTTTTT. Protein sequence: CASSDGGGTNTGELFF.